This T cell receptor (beta chain) stems from a study of blood T cell repertoires in COVID-19. Study-wide context: Sources were T cells, B-cell-depleted T cells, or PBMCs; the material itself was cDNA or gDNA.

Repertoires were generated with immunoSEQ multiplex PCR, while TCRdb's copy carries only in-frame clones and drops some. The table has under 300,000 clones, 88% seen once; the top ten hold just under 1%. This CDR3 contains 15 residues. Between the trimmed V and J ends, which lost 6 bases and 4 bases, there was a span of 18 bases. The germline gives CDR1 MGHRA, CDR2 YSYEKL. The origin of this receptor is a woman aged 40-49 years who had recovered from COVID-19. Sequencing was performed on peripheral blood. The J gene is TRBJ1-1, the V gene TRBV4-1; D not resolved. The CDR3 spells CASRTPARRGTEAFF. The CDR3 bases are TGCGCCAGCAGGACCCCAGCCCGCCGGGGCACTGAAGCTTTCTTT.